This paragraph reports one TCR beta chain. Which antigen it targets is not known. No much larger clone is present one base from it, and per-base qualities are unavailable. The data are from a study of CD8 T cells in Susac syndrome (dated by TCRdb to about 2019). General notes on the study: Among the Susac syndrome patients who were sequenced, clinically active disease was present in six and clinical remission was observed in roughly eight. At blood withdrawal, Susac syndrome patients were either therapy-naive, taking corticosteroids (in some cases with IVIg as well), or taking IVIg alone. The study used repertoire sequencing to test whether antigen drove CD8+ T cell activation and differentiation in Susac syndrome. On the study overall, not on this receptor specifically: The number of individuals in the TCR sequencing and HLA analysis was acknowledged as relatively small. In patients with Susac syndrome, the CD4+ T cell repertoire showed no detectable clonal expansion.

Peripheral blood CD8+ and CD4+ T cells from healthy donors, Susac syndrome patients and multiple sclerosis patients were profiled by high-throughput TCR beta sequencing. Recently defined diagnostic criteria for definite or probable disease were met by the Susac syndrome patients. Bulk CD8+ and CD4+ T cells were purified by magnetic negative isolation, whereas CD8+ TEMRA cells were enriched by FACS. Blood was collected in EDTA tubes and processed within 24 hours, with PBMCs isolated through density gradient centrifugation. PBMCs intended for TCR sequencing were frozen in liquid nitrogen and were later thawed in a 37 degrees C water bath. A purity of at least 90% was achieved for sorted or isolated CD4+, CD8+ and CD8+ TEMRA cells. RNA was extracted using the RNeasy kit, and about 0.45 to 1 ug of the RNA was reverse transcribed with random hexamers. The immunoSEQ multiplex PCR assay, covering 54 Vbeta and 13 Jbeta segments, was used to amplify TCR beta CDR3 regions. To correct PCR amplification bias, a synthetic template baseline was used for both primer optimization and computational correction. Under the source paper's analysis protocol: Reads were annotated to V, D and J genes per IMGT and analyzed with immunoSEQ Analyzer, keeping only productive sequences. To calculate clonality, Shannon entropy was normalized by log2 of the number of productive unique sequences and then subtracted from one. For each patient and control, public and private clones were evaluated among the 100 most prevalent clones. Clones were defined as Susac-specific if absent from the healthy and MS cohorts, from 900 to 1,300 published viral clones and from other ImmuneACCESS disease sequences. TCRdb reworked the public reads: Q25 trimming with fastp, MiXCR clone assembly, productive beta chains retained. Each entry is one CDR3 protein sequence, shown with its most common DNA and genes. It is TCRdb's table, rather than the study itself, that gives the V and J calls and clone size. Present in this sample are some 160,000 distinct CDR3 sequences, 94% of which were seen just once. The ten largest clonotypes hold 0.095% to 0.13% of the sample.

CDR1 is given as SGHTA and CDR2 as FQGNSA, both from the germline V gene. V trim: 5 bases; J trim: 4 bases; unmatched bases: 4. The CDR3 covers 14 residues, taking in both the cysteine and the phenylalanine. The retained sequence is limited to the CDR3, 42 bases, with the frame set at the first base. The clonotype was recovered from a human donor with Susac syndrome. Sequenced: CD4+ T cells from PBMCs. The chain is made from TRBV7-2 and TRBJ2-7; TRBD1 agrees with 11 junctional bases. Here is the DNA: TGTGCCAGCAGCCGGACAGGGGGCGGGTACGAGCAGTACTTC. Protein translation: CASSRTGGGYEQYF.